This T cell receptor beta chain was recovered during a study of shared clonotypes between healthy human individuals. Naive CD8 cells were CD45RO-negative, positively selected for CCR7, excluding terminally differentiated effector memory CD45RA+ cells. All participating donors were Caucasian adults from Nashville, Tennessee. In the case of this clone: The antigen is unknown.

The CDR3 spans 13 residues. The J segment lost 5 bases and the V segment lost 5 bases, leaving 3 bases of the junction unmatched. The germline gives CDR1 SGHTA, CDR2 FQGTGA. TCRdb's table, derived via immunoSEQ multiplex PCR, lists solely in-frame clones and lacks some. This table holds roughly 890,000 clones, more than 85% found once. Whole-study results and caveats: Rarefaction gave evidence that sorted-subset sequencing remained incomplete despite large depth. The study generally estimated greater richness for naive than memory subsets. Having only a few donors restricted how much genetic and exposure-history diversity was captured.

The TCR sequence derives from a young man in good health. The chain is built from TRBV7-3 and TRBJ2-7; 10 bases line up with TRBD1. Sequenced material: naive CD8+ T cells sorted from blood. For the CDR3, the DNA is TGTGCCAGCAGCCGTGGGACAGGGGACGAGCAGTACTTC. Translating gives CASSRGTGDEQYF.